One sample yielded the 3 T cell receptor beta chains listed below, sequenced in a study of blood T cell repertoires in COVID-19. Here immunoSEQ multiplex PCR was the method, and the copy in TCRdb shows in-frame clones only, minus some. The sample records approximately 220,000 clones, 90% being singletons. The sequenced material came from PBMCs or T cells enriched from blood (not recorded which). These TCRs come from a man in his thirties or forties who had been exposed to COVID-19.

The V and J genes are TRBV27 and TRBJ1-5, with a weak D call TRBD1 (5 bases). V lost 5 bases and J lost 6, with 14 bases in between. There are 14 residues in the CDR3. The germline CDR1 and CDR2 sequences are MNHEY and SMNVEV (reference sequence). In DNA form, the CDR3 reads TGTGCCAGCAGTCTAGCTAGGGGAGGTCAGCCCCAGCATTTT. Protein sequence: CASSLARGGQPQHF.

This rearrangement joins TRBV4-1 to TRBJ1-3, with 9 bases aligning to TRBD1. V dropped 2 bases and J dropped 7; count of bases not matched to a gene: 15. The CDR3 sequence is 18 residues long. Per germline, CDR1 MGHRA and CDR2 YSYEKL. Here the CDR3 reads CASSQTGGVGTGMNTIYF. CDR3 coding DNA: TGCGCCAGCAGCCAAACGGGAGGTGTCGGGACAGGGATGAACACCATATATTTT.

The V gene is TRBV14, the J gene TRBJ2-5, with D possibly matching TRBD2 (5 bases). This CDR3 is built from 13 residues. V was shortened by 3 bases and J by 5 bases, with 10 bases between the two germline ends. Looked up from germline, CDR1 is SGHDN and CDR2 is FVKESK. As DNA, the CDR3 is TGTGCCAGCAGCCATACTAGATTTGAGACCCAGTACTTC. As protein: CASSHTRFETQYF.